The 30 T cell receptor beta chains below were found in one sample sequenced in a study of T cell responses to AZD1222 COVID-19 vaccine (dated by TCRdb to the early 2020s). The method was the immunoSEQ multiplex PCR assay. Entries here come from immuneACCESS through TCRdb and include only in-frame sequences with V and J called. Some clones fail to appear in such tables; in the studies checked, an unresolved V gene covers under half of the shortfall, and the cause of the remainder is unknown. A total of approximately 180,000 clones appear in this sample, roughly 92% of them only once. The top ten hold less than 4% of the sample. The time point label of this sample denotes: about 28 days (+/-7) after the second vaccine dose. Per the publication, the treatment or condition label means: meningococcal conjugate vaccine given as trial control. The source was peripheral blood, collected 28 days after the second dose of the MenACWY control vaccine. These receptors were obtained from an adult who received the MenACWY meningococcal vaccine as a control.

CDR3 in DNA: TGCGCCAGCAGCCAAGATCGGGGTTTTGGCAATCAGCCCCAGCATTTT. This sequence encodes CASSQDRGFGNQPQHF. J is TRBJ1-5 and V is TRBV4-3; D not resolved. The V end lost 0 bases, the J end lost 2 bases, and 11 bases lay between the germline ends. This CDR3 contains 16 residues. The germline gives CDR1 LGHNA, CDR2 YSLEER.

This chain joins TRBV2 and TRBJ1-3; D remains ambiguous. The CDR3 consists of 13 residues. The V gene's germline CDR1 is SNHLY and CDR2 FYNNEI. The V end lost 8 bases, the J end lost 0 bases, and 8 bases lay between the germline ends. This chain's CDR3 is CASSRASGNTIYF. The DNA of the CDR3 is TGTGCCAGCTCTAGGGCCTCTGGAAACACCATATATTTT.

The V call is TRBV4-3, the J call TRBJ1-2; TRBD1 might be the D (5 bases). V lost 4 bases and J lost 0, with 12 bases in between. The germline V gene has CDR1 LGHNA and CDR2 YSLEER. The CDR3 consists of 15 residues. The CDR3 DNA reads as TGCGCCAGCAGCCCACAATCCAGGGCTAACTATGGCTACACCTTC. It codes for CASSPQSRANYGYTF.

The chain employs TRBV5-1 and TRBJ1-1, with D perhaps TRBD1 (6 bases). Per germline, CDR1 SGHRS and CDR2 YFSETQ. The CDR3 is 14 amino acids. V lost 5 bases to trimming and J lost 4 bases, with 15 bases between them. The CDR3 sequence: CASRLGVQGTEAFF. The CDR3 DNA is TGCGCCAGCAGGTTAGGGGTACAGGGCACTGAAGCTTTCTTT. The full variable domain, its missing parts supplied by reference TRBV5-1 and TRBJ1-1, is KAGVTQTPRYLIKTRGQQVTLSCSPISGHRSVSWYQQTPGQGLQFLFEYFSETQRNKGNFPGRFSGRQFSNSRSEMNVSTLELGDSALYLCASRLGVQGTEAFFGQGTRLTVV.

This chain links TRBV28 with TRBJ2-1; a weak D match, TRBD1 (6 bases). The CDR3 extends over 15 amino acids. Trimming removed 6 bases at V and 3 bases at J, with 15 bases between. Germline loops: CDR1 MDHEN, CDR2 SYDVKM. This chain's CDR3 is CASSPSPGHYNEQFF. The CDR3 region has the DNA TGTGCCAGCAGCCCCTCCCCGGGACACTACAATGAGCAGTTCTTC.

The CDR3: CASSSRMGRAYNEQFF. DNA for the CDR3: TGTGCCAGCAGTTCTCGAATGGGGCGGGCCTACAATGAGCAGTTCTTC. V and J are TRBV6-5 and TRBJ2-1, with D possibly being TRBD1 or TRBD2 (5 bases each). The germline V gene encodes CDR1 MNHEY and CDR2 SVGAGI. The CDR3 is 16 residues long. V was cut by 4 bases and J by 2 bases, with 15 bases left in between.

This clone was seen more than once but under ten times. At the DNA level, this CDR3 is encoded by other sequences in the same sample as well. The V gene is TRBV27, the J gene TRBJ2-7; TRBD1 might be the D (6 bases). CDR1 is MNHEY, CDR2 SMNVEV, per germline (reference sequence). The CDR3 has 13 amino acids. V was trimmed by 2 bases and J by 6 bases, leaving 11 bases between them. The CDR3 DNA reads as TGTGCCAGCAGTTTAGGGACATCCGGCGAGCAGTACTTC. It translates to CASSLGTSGEQYF.

The V gene is TRBV28, the J gene TRBJ2-2, with D possibly called TRBD1 or TRBD2 (6 bases each). Germline loops: CDR1 MDHEN, CDR2 SYDVKM. The V gene lost 6 bases and the J gene lost 4 bases, with 12 bases spanning the gap. The CDR3 spans 14 residues. CDR3 sequence reads: CASRGGRGTGELFF. In nucleotides, the CDR3 is TGTGCCAGCAGAGGGGGGAGAGGCACCGGGGAGCTGTTTTTT.

The rearrangement links TRBV11-2 to TRBJ1-3, with D uncertain. This CDR3 has 15 residues. Germline loops: CDR1 SGHAT, CDR2 FQNNGV. The V and J ends lost 3 bases and 0 bases respectively, with 9 bases between them. CDR3 sequence reads: CASSFSGVSGNTIYF. CDR3 coding DNA: TGTGCCAGCAGCTTCTCAGGTGTCTCTGGAAACACCATATATTTT.

The chain recombines TRBV27 with TRBJ2-3; D gene unclear. Trimming pared 1 base from V and 2 bases from J, leaving 7 bases between. The CDR3 loop spans 14 amino acids. CDR1 and CDR2 (germline): MNHEY, SMNVEV (reference sequence). The CDR3 sequence is CASSLYPDTDTQYF. The CDR3, as DNA: TGTGCCAGCAGTTTATATCCCGACACAGATACGCAGTATTTT.

The chain recombines TRBV3-1 (or the pseudogene TRBV3-2) with TRBJ1-1; D remains unclear. CDR1 is LGHDT and CDR2 is YNNKEL in the germline V gene (reference sequence). V was pared by 2 bases and J by 0 bases, with 4 bases between. This CDR3 is built from 13 residues. In DNA, the CDR3 is TGTGCCAGCAGCCAAAACATGAACACTGAAGCTTTCTTT. Its translation is CASSQNMNTEAFF.

In DNA, the CDR3 is TGTGCCAGCAGACCCCCGACAGGCCCTGGGGATGGCTACACCTTC. It specifies CASRPPTGPGDGYTF. This chain links TRBV13 with TRBJ1-2; maybe TRBD1 (6 bases). Germline CDR1 reads PRHDT; CDR2 reads FYEKMQ (reference sequence). The CDR3 has 15 residues. V was trimmed by 6 bases and J by 6 bases, leaving 20 bases between them.

In its sample, this clone was seen once. The CDR3 region is CASSSQGYNEQFF. CDR3 coding DNA: TGTGCCAGCAGTTCTCAAGGCTACAATGAGCAGTTCTTC. The rearrangement uses TRBV7-2 and TRBJ2-1; D is ambiguous. The CDR3 sequence is 13 residues long. Germline CDR1 is SGHTA and CDR2 is FQGNSA. Trimming shortened V by 6 bases and J by 3 bases, and 9 bases separated the two germline ends.

The V gene is TRBV12-5, the J gene TRBJ2-1, with D tentatively TRBD1 (5 bases). The CDR3 spans 21 residues. V lost 1 base and J 3 bases, leaving 28 bases between the germline ends. The germline gives CDR1 LGHNT, CDR2 FRNRAP. CDR3 protein: CASGLEPGLGPSAPIYNEQFF. CDR3 sequence (DNA): TGTGCTAGTGGTTTGGAACCCGGCCTGGGGCCTTCTGCCCCTATCTACAATGAGCAGTTCTTC.

A word on this clone: Additional DNA sequences in this sample encode the identical CDR3. The chain has TRBV3-1 (or the pseudogene TRBV3-2) and TRBJ2-1; 10 bases match TRBD1. The V segment lost 5 bases and the J segment 4 bases; nucleotides outside the gene matches: 5. Germline CDR1 LGHDT, CDR2 YNNKEL (reference sequence). This CDR3 is built from 15 residues. The CDR3 DNA sequence: TGTGCCAGCAGCTTACCGGGACAGGGGTACAATGAGCAGTTCTTC. This gives the protein CASSLPGQGYNEQFF.

The CDR3 protein is CASSSPVLRTRSYNEQFF. CDR3 nucleotides: TGTGCCAGCAGTTCCCCCGTCCTGAGAACCAGATCCTACAATGAGCAGTTCTTC. This chain uses TRBV27 with TRBJ2-1; D gene ambiguous. This CDR3 comprises 18 residues. The V gene lost 4 bases and the J gene lost 1 base, with 20 bases spanning the gap. The germline V gene encodes CDR1 MNHEY and CDR2 SMNVEV (reference sequence).

The CDR3 nucleotides read TGCGCCAGCAGCTTGGGGTTAGAGCAAGCTTTCTTT. Translated, it gives CASSLGLEQAFF. The genes are TRBV5-1 and TRBJ1-1; no reliable D call. The CDR3 extends over 12 amino acids. Germline CDR1 SGHRS, CDR2 YFSETQ. V dropped 0 bases and J dropped 9 bases, with 9 bases sitting between them.

This clone was recorded once. This rearrangement joins TRBV30 to TRBJ1-2, with TRBD1 as a possible D gene (5 bases). The CDR3 spans 13 residues. The germline V gene encodes CDR1 GTSNPN and CDR2 SVGIG (reference sequence). V was pared by 0 bases and J by 7 bases, with 12 bases between. The CDR3 DNA reads as TGTGCCTGGAGTGTATCCTTTGGGGGTGGCTACACCTTC. It codes for CAWSVSFGGGYTF.

This clone came up once. This chain joins TRBV6-5 and TRBJ2-1; D is unresolved. Per germline, CDR1 MNHEY and CDR2 SVGAGI. This CDR3 has 11 amino acids. The ends were cut back, 8 bases at V and 4 bases at J, with 6 bases in the middle. CDR3 region: CASGPYNEQFF. The CDR3 DNA reads as TGTGCCAGCGGGCCTTACAATGAGCAGTTCTTC.

The J gene is TRBJ2-5, the V gene TRBV3-1 (or the pseudogene TRBV3-2), with a possible D match to TRBD1 (6 bases). This CDR3 contains 13 residues. Trimming took 3 bases from V and 5 from J, leaving 10 bases between them. CDR1 LGHDT and CDR2 YNNKEL come from the germline V gene (reference sequence). The CDR3, as DNA: TGTGCCAGCAGCCAGGTGCAGGGGGAGACCCAGTACTTC. Translation gives CASSQVQGETQYF.

The CDR3 DNA is TGTGCCAGCAGCCCCCACAGGGGACGAGCGGGGCAGAATTCCTACGAGCAGTACTTC. Its translation is CASSPHRGRAGQNSYEQYF. V is TRBV28 and J is TRBJ2-7; D possibly uses TRBD1 or TRBD2 (7 bases each). V was pared by 6 bases and J by 1 base, with 28 bases between. Germline CDR1 MDHEN, CDR2 SYDVKM. The CDR3 loop spans 19 amino acids. The variable domain in full, with the rest retrieved from reference TRBV28 and TRBJ2-7, is DVKVTQSSRYLVKRTGEKVFLECVQDMDHENMFWYRQDPGLGLRLIYFSYDVKMKEKGDIPEGYSVSREKKERFSLILESASTNQTSMYLCASSPHRGRAGQNSYEQYFGPGTRLTVT.

The chain is built from TRBV24-1 and TRBJ2-3; TRBD1 aligns across 8 bases. Unmatched junction bases numbered 1, after V lost 7 bases and J lost 2 bases. Germline V lookup: CDR1 KGHDR, CDR2 SFDVKD. This CDR3 is 13 amino acids long. CDR3 sequence reads: CATRDRDTDTQYF. The DNA for the CDR3 is TGTGCCACCAGGGACAGGGACACAGATACGCAGTATTTT.

The table lists this clone with a count of one. The V call is TRBV24-1, the J call TRBJ2-1, with D possibly TRBD1 on 5 matching bases. This CDR3 has 12 amino acids. V gave up 7 bases and J gave up 3 bases, with 6 bases separating them. The germline V gene has CDR1 KGHDR and CDR2 SFDVKD. The CDR3 protein is CATSDSYNEQFF. The DNA of the CDR3 is TGTGCCACCAGCGACAGCTACAATGAGCAGTTCTTC.

This chain's CDR3 is CASSPGAGGHEQFF. CDR3 nucleotides: TGTGCCAGCTCACCCGGGGCGGGAGGGCATGAGCAGTTCTTC. The chain is built from TRBV18 and TRBJ2-1; 9 bases align to TRBD2. Trimming cost V 3 bases and J 8 bases; bases outside gene matches: 5. The CDR3 runs to 14 residues. The germline CDR1 and CDR2 sequences are KGHSH and LQKENI.

This clone was observed once. The J gene is TRBJ2-3, the V gene TRBV3-1 (or the pseudogene TRBV3-2); possible D gene TRBD1, 5 bases. With 4 bases removed from V and 2 bases from J, the gap between germline ends came to 13 bases. The CDR3 has 15 residues. The germline V gene has CDR1 LGHDT and CDR2 YNNKEL (reference sequence). The CDR3 DNA reads TGTGCCAGCAGCCCCCATTTTGGGGCCACAGATACGCAGTATTTT. The encoded protein is CASSPHFGATDTQYF.

The chain combines TRBV6-4 with TRBJ2-5, with D hard to call. Germline V lookup: CDR1 MRHNA, CDR2 SNTAGT. The V gene lost 3 bases and the J gene lost 6 bases, with 11 bases spanning the gap. CDR3 length: 13 residues. The CDR3 is CASSEARGQTQYF. Here the CDR3 DNA reads TGTGCCAGCAGTGAAGCTAGAGGACAGACCCAGTACTTC.

The V gene is TRBV19, the J gene TRBJ2-1; D is unresolved. With 3 bases removed from V and 3 bases from J, the gap between germline ends came to 12 bases. Per germline, CDR1 LNHDA and CDR2 SQIVND (reference sequence). The CDR3 has 15 residues. The CDR3, as DNA: TGTGCCAGTAGTATTGACCGAGGAAGCTACAATGAGCAGTTCTTC. This gives the protein CASSIDRGSYNEQFF.

The chain employs TRBV6-5 and TRBJ1-1, with no clear D. The length of the CDR3 is 13 residues. CDR1 is MNHEY and CDR2 is SVGAGI in the germline V gene. V lost 7 bases to trimming and J lost 2 bases, with 11 bases between them. DNA for the CDR3: TGTGCCAGCACCGGGGTCCGAAACACTGAAGCTTTCTTT. Its translation: CASTGVRNTEAFF.

This sequence joins TRBV5-5 and TRBJ1-1; D remains ambiguous. The CDR3 length is 13 residues. The germline CDR1 and CDR2 sequences are SGHKS and YYEKEE (reference sequence). The germline V and J ends were trimmed by 6 bases and 2 bases, with 11 bases remaining between them. The DNA of the CDR3 is TGTGCCAGCAAATTAAGTCCAAACACTGAAGCTTTCTTT. This gives the protein CASKLSPNTEAFF.

This rearrangement joins TRBV7-9 to TRBJ1-5, with D possibly being TRBD1 (5 bases). Germline V lookup: CDR1 SEHNR, CDR2 FQNEAQ (reference sequence). The CDR3 consists of 15 residues. V lost 1 base and J 3 bases, leaving 10 bases between the germline ends. The DNA of the CDR3 is TGTGCCAGCAGCTTAGGACAGTCCAACAATCAGCCCCAGCATTTT. Translated: CASSLGQSNNQPQHF.